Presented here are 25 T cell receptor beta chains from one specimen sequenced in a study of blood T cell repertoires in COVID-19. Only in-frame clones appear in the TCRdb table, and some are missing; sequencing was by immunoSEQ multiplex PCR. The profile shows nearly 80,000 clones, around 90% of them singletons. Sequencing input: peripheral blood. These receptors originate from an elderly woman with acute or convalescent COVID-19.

The CDR3, as DNA: TGTGCCAGCACCCTAGAGGGGGATAGCACAGATACGCAGTATTTT. It is translated as CASTLEGDSTDTQYF. V gene TRBV5-4 combines with J gene TRBJ2-3; tentative D call: TRBD1 (6 bases). From germline, CDR1 is SGHNT and CDR2 YYREEE (reference sequence). V lost 6 bases and J lost 0, with 14 bases in between. The CDR3 totals 15 residues.

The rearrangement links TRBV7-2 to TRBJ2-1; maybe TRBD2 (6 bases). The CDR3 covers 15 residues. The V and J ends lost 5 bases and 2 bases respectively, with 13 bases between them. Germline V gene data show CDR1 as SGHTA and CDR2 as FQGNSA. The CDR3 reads CASSGFGGAYNEQFF. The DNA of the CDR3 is TGTGCCAGCAGCGGCTTCGGGGGAGCCTACAATGAGCAGTTCTTC.

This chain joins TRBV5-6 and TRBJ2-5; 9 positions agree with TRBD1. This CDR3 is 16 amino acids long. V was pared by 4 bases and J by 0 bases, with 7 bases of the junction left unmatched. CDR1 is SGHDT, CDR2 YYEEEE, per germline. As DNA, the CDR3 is TGTGCCAGCAGCGCCGGGGACAGGGTGTACCAAGAGACCCAGTACTTC. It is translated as CASSAGDRVYQETQYF.

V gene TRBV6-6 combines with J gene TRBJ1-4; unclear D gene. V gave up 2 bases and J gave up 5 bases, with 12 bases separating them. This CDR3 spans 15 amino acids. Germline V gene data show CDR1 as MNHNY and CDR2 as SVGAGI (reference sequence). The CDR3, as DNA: TGTGCCAGCAGTTACGTCAACAGAGAGAATGAAAAACTGTTTTTT. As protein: CASSYVNRENEKLFF.

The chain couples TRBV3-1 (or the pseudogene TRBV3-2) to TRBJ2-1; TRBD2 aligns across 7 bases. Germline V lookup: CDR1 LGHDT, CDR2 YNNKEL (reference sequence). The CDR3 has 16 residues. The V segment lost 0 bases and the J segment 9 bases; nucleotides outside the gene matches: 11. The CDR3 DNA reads TGTGCCAGCAGCCAAGAAGCGGGACGCCCCCCTAGTGAGCAGTTCTTC. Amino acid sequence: CASSQEAGRPPSEQFF.

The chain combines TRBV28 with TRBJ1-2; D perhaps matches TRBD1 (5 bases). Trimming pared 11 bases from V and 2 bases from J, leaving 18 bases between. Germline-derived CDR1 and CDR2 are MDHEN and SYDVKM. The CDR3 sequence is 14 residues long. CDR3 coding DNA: TGTGCCTCAGAATCTTGGGGCAGCAACTATGGCTACACCTTC. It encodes CASESWGSNYGYTF.

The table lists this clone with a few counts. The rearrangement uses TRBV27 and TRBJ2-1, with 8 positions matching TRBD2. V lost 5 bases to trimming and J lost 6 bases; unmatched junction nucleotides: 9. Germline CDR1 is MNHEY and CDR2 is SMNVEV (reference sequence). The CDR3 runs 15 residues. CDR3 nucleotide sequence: TGTGCCAGCAGTCCCTATGGACTAGCTACCAATGAGCAGTTCTTC. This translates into CASSPYGLATNEQFF.

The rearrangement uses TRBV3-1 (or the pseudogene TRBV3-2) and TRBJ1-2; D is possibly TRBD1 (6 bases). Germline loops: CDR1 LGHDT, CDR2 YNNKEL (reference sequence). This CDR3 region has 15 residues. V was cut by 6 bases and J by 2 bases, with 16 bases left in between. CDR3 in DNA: TGTGCCAGCAGTACGACCCGACAGGCAAACTATGGCTACACCTTC. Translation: CASSTTRQANYGYTF.

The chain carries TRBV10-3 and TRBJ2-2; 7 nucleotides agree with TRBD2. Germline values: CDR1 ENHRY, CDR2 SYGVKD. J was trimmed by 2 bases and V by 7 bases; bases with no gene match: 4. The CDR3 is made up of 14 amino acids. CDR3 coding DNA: TGTGCCATCAAGAGCGGGGTAAACACCGGGGAGCTGTTTTTT. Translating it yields CAIKSGVNTGELFF.

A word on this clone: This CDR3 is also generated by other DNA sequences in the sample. The CDR3 bases are TGTGCCAGCAGAACAGGAGCTAACTATGGCTACACCTTC. Translated, it gives CASRTGANYGYTF. The genes are TRBV6-5 and TRBJ1-2, with D tentatively TRBD1 (5 bases). This CDR3 spans 13 amino acids. Per the germline V gene, CDR1 is MNHEY and CDR2 is SVGAGI. Trimming stripped 6 bases from V and 0 bases from J, with 8 bases between.

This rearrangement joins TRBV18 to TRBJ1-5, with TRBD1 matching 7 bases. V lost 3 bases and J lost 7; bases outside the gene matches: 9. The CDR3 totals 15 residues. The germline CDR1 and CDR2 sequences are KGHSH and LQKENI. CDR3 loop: CASSPDNRGRQPQHF. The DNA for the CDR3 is TGTGCCAGCTCACCGGATAACAGGGGTCGGCAGCCCCAGCATTTT.

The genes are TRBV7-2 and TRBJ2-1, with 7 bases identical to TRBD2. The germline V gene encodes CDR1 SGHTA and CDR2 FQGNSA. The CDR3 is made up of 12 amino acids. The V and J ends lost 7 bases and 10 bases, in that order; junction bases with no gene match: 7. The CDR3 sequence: CASNKLGGEQFF. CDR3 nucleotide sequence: TGTGCCAGCAACAAACTGGGGGGGGAGCAGTTCTTC.

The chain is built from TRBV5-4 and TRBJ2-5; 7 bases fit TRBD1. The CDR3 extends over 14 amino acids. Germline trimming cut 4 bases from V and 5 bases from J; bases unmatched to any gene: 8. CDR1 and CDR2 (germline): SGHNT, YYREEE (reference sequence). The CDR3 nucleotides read TGTGCCAGCAGCACGACAGGGCCAGGGGAGACCCAGTACTTC. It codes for CASSTTGPGETQYF.

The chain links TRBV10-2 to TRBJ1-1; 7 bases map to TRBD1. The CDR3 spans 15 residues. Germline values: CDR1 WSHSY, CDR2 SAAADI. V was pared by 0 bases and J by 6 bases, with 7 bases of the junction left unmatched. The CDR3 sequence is CASSESTGRWAEAFF. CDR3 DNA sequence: TGCGCCAGCAGTGAGTCGACAGGGAGATGGGCTGAAGCTTTCTTT.

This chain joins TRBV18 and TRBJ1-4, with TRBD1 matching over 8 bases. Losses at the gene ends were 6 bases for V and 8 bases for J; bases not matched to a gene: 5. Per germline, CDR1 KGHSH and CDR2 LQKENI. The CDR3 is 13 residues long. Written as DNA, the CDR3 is TGTGCCAGCTCTCAGGACAGGGCGGAAAAACTGTTTTTT. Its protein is CASSQDRAEKLFF. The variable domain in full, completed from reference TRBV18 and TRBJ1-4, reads NAGVMQNPRHLVRRRGQEARLRCSPMKGHSHVYWYRQLPEEGLKFMVYLQKENIIDESGMPKERFSAEFPKEGPSILRIQQVVRGDSAAYFCASSQDRAEKLFFGSGTQLSVL.

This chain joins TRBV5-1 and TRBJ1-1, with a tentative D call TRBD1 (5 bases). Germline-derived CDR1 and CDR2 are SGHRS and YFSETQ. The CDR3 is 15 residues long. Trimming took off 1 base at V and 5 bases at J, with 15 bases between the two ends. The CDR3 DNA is TGCGCCAGCAGCTTGTCAAGGGGCGCAGGTACTGAAGCTTTCTTT. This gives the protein CASSLSRGAGTEAFF.

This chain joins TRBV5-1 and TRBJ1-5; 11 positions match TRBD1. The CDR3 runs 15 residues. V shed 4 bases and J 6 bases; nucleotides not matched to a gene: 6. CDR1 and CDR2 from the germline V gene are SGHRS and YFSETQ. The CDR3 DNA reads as TGCGCCAGCAGCGATGGGACAGGGGGTTTTCAGCCCCAGCATTTT. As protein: CASSDGTGGFQPQHF.

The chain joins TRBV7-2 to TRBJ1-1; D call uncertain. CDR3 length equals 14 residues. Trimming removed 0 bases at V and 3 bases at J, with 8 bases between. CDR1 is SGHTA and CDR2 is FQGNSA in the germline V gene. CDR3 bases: TGTGCCAGCAGCTTAGCTCCCAGTTACACTGAAGCTTTCTTT. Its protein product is CASSLAPSYTEAFF.

The CDR3 nucleotides read TGTGCCAGCAGCTTAGCTGGGACTAGCGGGAGGGAGACCCAGTACTTC. Its protein is CASSLAGTSGRETQYF. The rearrangement links TRBV7-2 to TRBJ2-5, with 15 positions matching TRBD2. CDR1 and CDR2 from the germline V gene are SGHTA and FQGNSA. This CDR3 contains 16 residues. J gave up 5 bases and V 0 bases, and 1 base lay outside the gene matches.

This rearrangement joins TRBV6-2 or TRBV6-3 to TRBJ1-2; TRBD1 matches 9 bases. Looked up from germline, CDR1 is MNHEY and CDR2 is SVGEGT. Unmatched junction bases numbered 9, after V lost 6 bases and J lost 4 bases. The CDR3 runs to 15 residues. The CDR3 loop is CASSLDRGRGYGYTF. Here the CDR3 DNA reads TGTGCCAGCAGCCTCGACAGGGGGAGAGGCTATGGCTACACCTTC.

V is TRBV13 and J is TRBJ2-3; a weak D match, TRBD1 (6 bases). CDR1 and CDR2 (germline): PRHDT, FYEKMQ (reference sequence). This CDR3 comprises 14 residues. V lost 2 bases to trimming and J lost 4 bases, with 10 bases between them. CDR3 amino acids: CASSLFRGPDTQYF. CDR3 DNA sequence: TGTGCCAGCAGCTTATTCAGGGGTCCAGATACGCAGTATTTT.

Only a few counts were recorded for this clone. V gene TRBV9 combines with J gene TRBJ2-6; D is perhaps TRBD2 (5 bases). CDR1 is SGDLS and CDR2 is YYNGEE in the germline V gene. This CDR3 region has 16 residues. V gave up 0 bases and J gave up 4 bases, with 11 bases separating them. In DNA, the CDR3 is TGTGCCAGCAGCGTAGCTACGGGGTACGGGGCCAACGTCCTGACTTTC. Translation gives CASSVATGYGANVLTF.

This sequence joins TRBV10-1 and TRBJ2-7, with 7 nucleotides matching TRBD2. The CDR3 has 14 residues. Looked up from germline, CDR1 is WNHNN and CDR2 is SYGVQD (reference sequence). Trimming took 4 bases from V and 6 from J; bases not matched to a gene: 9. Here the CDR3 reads CASSASGNGVEQYF. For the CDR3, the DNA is TGCGCCAGCAGTGCCAGCGGGAATGGTGTCGAGCAGTACTTC.

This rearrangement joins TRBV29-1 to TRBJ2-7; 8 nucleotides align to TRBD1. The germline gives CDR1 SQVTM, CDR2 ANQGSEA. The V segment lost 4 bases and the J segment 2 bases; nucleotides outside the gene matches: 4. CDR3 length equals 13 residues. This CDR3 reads CSVAGRGPYEQYF. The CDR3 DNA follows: TGCAGCGTTGCAGGCAGGGGGCCCTACGAGCAGTACTTC.

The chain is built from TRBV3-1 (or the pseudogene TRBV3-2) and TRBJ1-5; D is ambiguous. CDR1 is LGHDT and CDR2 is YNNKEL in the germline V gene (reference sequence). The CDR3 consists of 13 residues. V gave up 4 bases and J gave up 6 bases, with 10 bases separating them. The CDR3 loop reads CASSPFGVQPQHF. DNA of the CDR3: TGTGCCAGCAGCCCCTTCGGTGTTCAGCCCCAGCATTTT.